The entry that follows covers one T cell receptor (beta chain) sequence. This sample stems from a study of control samples from healthy donors and cancer patients. This CDR3 contains 14 residues. From germline, CDR1 is LNHDA and CDR2 SQIVND (reference sequence). V was trimmed by 2 bases and J by 3 bases, leaving 8 bases between them. Method: immunoSEQ multiplex PCR; TCRdb's copy keeps in-frame clones and lacks some. Among about 120,000 clones listed, 93% were seen once. The TCR originated in a man aged 25 to 40 in good health. Sample: blood. The rearrangement joins TRBV19 to TRBJ1-5; no firm D call. CDR3 region: CASSISQLNQPQHF. CDR3 DNA: TGTGCCAGTAGTATATCACAGCTCAATCAGCCCCAGCATTTT.